The clone carrying this TCR beta chain came up once. This sample is drawn from a study of blood T cell repertoires in COVID-19. Study context: Spain, Italy and the United States supplied samples that represented acute and convalescent COVID-19. From T cells, B-cell-depleted T cells, or PBMCs came the material, which was cDNA or gDNA.

V gave up 5 bases and J gave up 4 bases; unmatched junction bases: 10. The germline gives CDR1 SGHTA, CDR2 FQGTGA. The CDR3 is 16 amino acids. In the original workflow: Amplification of reference gene primers provided the estimated nucleated cell counts. Sequencing was performed with immunoSEQ multiplex PCR; in TCRdb, only in-frame clones are kept and a portion is missing. The DNA was the basis for D and trimming; V, J and clone size are from that table. The sample lists roughly 100,000 clones, approximately 87% occurring once. J is TRBJ2-3 and V is TRBV7-3; the match to TRBD2 covers 9 bases. The source is a human donor in a cohort sampled during active or convalescent COVID-19. The sequenced sample was peripheral blood. CDR3 sequence: CASSAKAGGGADTQYF. CDR3 DNA: TGTGCCAGCAGCGCAAAAGCGGGGGGAGGCGCAGATACGCAGTATTTT. Together with reference TRBV7-3 and TRBJ2-3, the CDR3 gives the full variable domain: GAGVSQTPSNKVTEKGKYVELRCDPISGHTALYWYRQSLGQGPEFLIYFQGTGAADDSGLPNDRFFAVRPEGSVSTLKIQRTERGDSAVYLCASSAKAGGGADTQYFGPGTRLTVL.